These T cell receptor beta chains were read from a single sample in a study of T cells in Graves' hyperthyroidism and ophthalmopathy. TCRdb fed the multiplex PCR reads into MiXCR, producing one record per CDR3 protein. Of under 350,000 distinct CDR3 sequences in the sample, over 15% are singletons; the top ten hold approximately 49%. Sequences were obtained from blood. All receptors come from a woman aged 50 to 60 with Graves' hyperthyroidism. CDR3s leave out the opening cysteine and the closing phenylalanine or tryptophan. Each record gives: CDR3 protein, D gene, V gene, clone size. D genes are given only for firm matches. Only some rows state a clone size, as once, few, many or a class for expanded clones.

ASSTRPDYEQY,NA,TRBV9,NA
SVERPKETQY,NA,TRBV29-1,few
ASSSPGDNEQF,NA,TRBV7-2,NA
ASSRAVLGVGSSYNSPLH,NA,TRBV4-1,few
ASSVGVTNNYGYT,NA,TRBV19,NA
ASSLFAPEEYEQY,NA,TRBV11-2,many
ASRGTSGAAGELF,TRBD2,TRBV2,few
ASSLASGRWTGELF,TRBD2,TRBV27,NA
SAGKLAGVGEQF,TRBD2,TRBV20-1,once
ASSSQRGMYGYT,NA,TRBV9,many
ASSQADWSSYNEQF,NA,TRBV4-1,NA
ASSLETSGGSYDTQY,TRBD2,TRBV11-2,many
ASSLFGGIASTEAF,NA,TRBV28,NA
SARATSGSWGTGELF,TRBD2,TRBV20-1,many
ATSRDSSGGAVEQF,TRBD2,TRBV15,NA
ASSLEGSREQF,NA,TRBV5-1,many
ASSQLGGANEQF,NA,TRBV3-1,many
ASSLGEGVNGYT,NA,TRBV11-2,many
ASSTPGYEQF,NA,TRBV28,many
ASSGAGVYEQY,TRBD2,TRBV5-1,NA
ASSQDGQGNTEAF,TRBD1,TRBV4-1,few
SAAGLELAGELF,NA,TRBV20-1,few
ASSSPGTGKNEKLF,TRBD1,TRBV28,NA
ASSQEGIDYNEQF,NA,TRBV4-1,NA
ATSPQFNTGELF,NA,TRBV15,NA
AISESQSNYGYT,NA,TRBV10-3,NA
ASSLTAGTRDTQY,NA,TRBV7-7,NA
ASPRGGGAPDTQY,NA,TRBV7-2,NA
ASSSPFGTGPLMEKLF,NA,TRBV28,many
ASSLGGRGF,NA,TRBV28,few
ASSFGQGGTLTEF,TRBD1,TRBV5-6,NA
ASSHGVYNEQF,NA,TRBV6-1,NA
ASSLGQLFYEQY,NA,TRBV13,many
SVEPAGGQETQY,TRBD2,TRBV29-1,NA
ASSSPTFGGILKDTQY,NA,TRBV6-4,few
ASSVWDTSGELF,NA,TRBV9,few
ASSLVTSGEETQY,TRBD2,TRBV7-2,many
ASSSTTGTSETDTQY,TRBD2,TRBV25-1,NA
ASSFEPHPSYGYT,NA,TRBV7-9,few
ASSLNRQGQETQY,TRBD1,TRBV12-3/TRBV12-4,many
ASRPTVNTEAF,NA,TRBV6-2/TRBV6-3,many